This T cell receptor (beta chain) was profiled in a study of shared clonotypes between healthy human individuals. Positive CCR7 selection of CD45RO-negative cells yielded the naive CD8 cells, and terminally differentiated effector memory CD45RA+ cells were excluded. Trimming at V came to 6 bases and at J to 6 bases, leaving 5 bases not matched to a gene. The germline V gene has CDR1 MNHEY and CDR2 SMNVEV (reference sequence). This CDR3 comprises 15 residues. Repertoires were generated with immunoSEQ multiplex PCR, while TCRdb's copy carries only in-frame clones and drops some. This sample has about 2.2 million clones, with 93% found just once.

The chain uses TRBV27 and TRBJ2-2; 12 bases map to TRBD1. The origin of this receptor is a man younger than 35 in good health. Some clones in this sample may be carry-over from other donors' samples. Material: naive CD8+ T cells from PBMCs. CDR3 region: CASSTGTGGPGELFF. CDR3 in DNA: TGTGCCAGCAGCACCGGGACAGGGGGCCCCGGGGAGCTGTTTTTT.